These 27 T cell receptor beta chains were sequenced from one sample in a study of blood T cell repertoires in COVID-19. Profiling relied on immunoSEQ multiplex PCR, and the TCRdb table lists in-frame clones only, not all of them. The sample has fewer than 110,000 clones; over 65% are singletons. Sample: peripheral blood. The receptor set was obtained from a human donor in a cohort sampled during active COVID-19.

The sample holds one count of this clone. This rearrangement joins TRBV9 to TRBJ2-7; the match to TRBD2 covers 8 bases. Per the germline V gene, CDR1 is SGDLS and CDR2 is YYNGEE. V was pared by 2 bases and J by 4 bases, with 2 bases of the junction left unmatched. This CDR3 spans 13 amino acids. The CDR3 sequence: CASSVVAGYEQYF. CDR3 sequence (DNA): TGTGCCAGCAGCGTGGTAGCGGGATACGAGCAGTACTTC.

V and J are TRBV30 and TRBJ1-1; tentatively, D is TRBD1 (6 bases). V was shortened by 4 bases and J by 7 bases, with 16 bases between the two germline ends. Germline assignment: CDR1 GTSNPN and CDR2 SVGIG (reference sequence). The CDR3 extends over 13 amino acids. DNA for the CDR3: TGTGCCTGGACTAGGGGGTACCCGGATGAAGCTTTCTTT. Translating it yields CAWTRGYPDEAFF.

V gene TRBV3-1 (or the pseudogene TRBV3-2) combines with J gene TRBJ1-2; D possibly corresponds to TRBD1 (6 bases). Germline V CDR1 and CDR2: LGHDT, YNNKEL (reference sequence). V lost 4 bases to trimming and J lost 8 bases, with 14 bases between them. The CDR3 has 13 residues. This CDR3 is CASSPGQFEGYTF. The CDR3, as DNA: TGTGCCAGCAGCCCCGGACAGTTTGAGGGCTACACCTTC.

CDR3 loop: CASRTGENYGYTF. The CDR3 DNA follows: TGTGCCAGCCGGACAGGGGAGAACTATGGCTACACCTTC. This chain links TRBV6-6 with TRBJ1-2; 9 nucleotides align to TRBD1. There are 13 residues in the CDR3. J lost 2 bases, V lost 8 bases, and 3 bases had no gene match. The germline gives CDR1 MNHNY, CDR2 SVGAGI (reference sequence).

The J gene is TRBJ1-4, the V gene TRBV2; D uncertain. Germline CDR1 is SNHLY and CDR2 is FYNNEI. The CDR3 has 12 amino acids. Deletions cut 9 bases from V and 4 bases from J, with 9 bases between. As DNA, the CDR3 is TGTGCCAGTAGCGGGAATAATGAAAAACTGTTTTTT. Amino acids: CASSGNNEKLFF. Full variable domain (rest looked up from reference TRBV2 and TRBJ1-4): EPEVTQTPSHQVTQMGQEVILRCVPISNHLYFYWYRQILGQKVEFLVSFYNNEISEKSEIFDDQFSVERPDGSNFTLKIRSTKLEDSAMYFCASSGNNEKLFFGSGTQLSVL.

This clone was detected a few times. V and J are TRBV5-4 and TRBJ1-6; maybe TRBD1 (5 bases). Germline V gene data show CDR1 as SGHNT and CDR2 as YYREEE (reference sequence). Trimming stripped 2 bases from V and 0 bases from J, with 12 bases between. The length of the CDR3 is 17 residues. CDR3 in amino acids: CASSFGGDSSYNSPLHF. CDR3 nucleotide sequence: TGTGCCAGCAGCTTCGGAGGGGATAGCTCCTATAATTCACCCCTCCACTTT.

The V gene is TRBV18, the J gene TRBJ2-2; 7 bases are shared with TRBD1. Germline trimming cut 5 bases from V and 0 bases from J; bases unmatched to any gene: 3. Per germline, CDR1 KGHSH and CDR2 LQKENI. The CDR3 consists of 15 residues. CDR3: CASSSGTANTGELFF. CDR3 nucleotide sequence: TGTGCCAGCTCATCCGGGACAGCGAACACCGGGGAGCTGTTTTTT.

The genes are TRBV5-1 and TRBJ2-5; D not certain. V was clipped by 0 bases and J by 3 bases, with 9 bases between them. Germline lookup yields CDR1 SGHRS and CDR2 YFSETQ. The CDR3 loop spans 14 amino acids. The CDR3: CASSLGAVKETQYF. The CDR3 DNA reads as TGCGCCAGCAGCTTGGGTGCGGTAAAAGAGACCCAGTACTTC.

The chain has TRBV3-1 (or the pseudogene TRBV3-2) and TRBJ2-3; a weak D match, TRBD1 (5 bases). The CDR3 consists of 15 residues. Germline V gives CDR1 LGHDT, CDR2 YNNKEL (reference sequence). The ends were cut back, 1 base at V and 6 bases at J, with 14 bases in the middle. CDR3 DNA sequence: TGTGCCAGCAGCCAAGGACAGCTTTTTTGGGATACGCAGTATTTT. Its translation is CASSQGQLFWDTQYF.

This chain uses TRBV6-5 with TRBJ2-3, with D hard to call. The germline V and J ends were trimmed by 7 bases and 4 bases, with 12 bases remaining between them. Germline V gene lookup returns CDR1 MNHEY and CDR2 SVGAGI. This CDR3 comprises 13 residues. As DNA, the CDR3 is TGTGCCAGCATTCACCGTGACTCAGATACGCAGTATTTT. It encodes CASIHRDSDTQYF.

The J gene is TRBJ1-1, the V gene TRBV12-3 or TRBV12-4, with 8 bases that match TRBD1. V shed 2 bases, J shed 7 bases, and the junction held 3 bases outside the gene matches. CDR3 size: 13 residues. The CDR3 spells CASSLTGGIEAFF. CDR3 bases: TGTGCCAGCAGTTTAACAGGGGGGATTGAAGCTTTCTTT.

This clone has only one observation. CDR3 residues: CASRGTSGGTYQETQYF. The DNA of the CDR3 is TGCGCCAGCAGAGGGACTAGCGGGGGGACTTACCAAGAGACCCAGTACTTC. The J gene is TRBJ2-5, the V gene TRBV4-1, with 15 nucleotides matching TRBD2. The CDR3 is made up of 17 amino acids. V lost 6 bases and J lost 0; bases outside the gene matches: 5. Germline CDR1 and CDR2: MGHRA and YSYEKL.

The gene calls are TRBV27 and TRBJ1-4; the D is unclear. The CDR3 totals 15 residues. The V end was cut by 6 bases, the J end by 4 bases, with 15 bases between. CDR1 is MNHEY, CDR2 SMNVEV, per germline (reference sequence). The CDR3 here is CASRLTLGGNEKLFF. CDR3 in DNA: TGTGCCAGCAGACTTACTTTGGGAGGTAATGAAAAACTGTTTTTT.

This chain uses TRBV27 with TRBJ1-2; D is perhaps TRBD1 (6 bases). The germline gives CDR1 MNHEY, CDR2 SMNVEV (reference sequence). This CDR3 has 13 residues. V lost 5 bases, J lost 5 bases, and 12 bases lay in between. CDR3 DNA sequence: TGTGCCAGCAGTAAGCTGGGGGCGTATGGCTACACCTTC. This sequence encodes CASSKLGAYGYTF.

J is TRBJ1-4 and V is TRBV4-3; D gene ambiguous. The germline V and J ends were trimmed by 0 bases and 8 bases, with 10 bases remaining between them. The CDR3 spans 14 residues. CDR1 and CDR2 from the germline V gene are LGHNA and YSLEER. CDR3 protein: CASSQEGRGEKLFF. The CDR3 nucleotides are TGCGCCAGCAGCCAAGAGGGTCGAGGGGAAAAACTGTTTTTT.

CDR3: CASSLGRTGSFSNTGELFF. The CDR3 DNA is TGCGCCAGCAGCTTGGGAAGAACGGGGTCCTTTTCGAACACCGGGGAGCTGTTTTTT. The V gene is TRBV5-1, the J gene TRBJ2-2; D might be TRBD2 (5 bases). V was clipped by 0 bases and J by 0 bases, with 18 bases between them. CDR1 is SGHRS and CDR2 is YFSETQ in the germline V gene. The CDR3 length is 19 residues.

The chain combines TRBV3-1 (or the pseudogene TRBV3-2) with TRBJ1-3; D gene unclear. V shed 4 bases and J shed 0 bases, with 16 bases lying between them. This CDR3 contains 17 residues. The germline V gene has CDR1 LGHDT and CDR2 YNNKEL (reference sequence). CDR3 sequence (DNA): TGTGCCAGCAGCCCAGCTAGTGGTGGAGTCTCTGGAAACACCATATATTTT. Translated: CASSPASGGVSGNTIYF.

The chain is built from TRBV19 and TRBJ1-2; tentative D call: TRBD1 (6 bases). CDR3 length equals 15 residues. Germline loops: CDR1 LNHDA, CDR2 SQIVND (reference sequence). The ends were cut back, 3 bases at V and 4 bases at J, with 15 bases in the middle. The CDR3 protein is CASSMVRGGFYGYTF. CDR3 DNA sequence: TGTGCCAGTAGTATGGTCAGGGGAGGGTTCTATGGCTACACCTTC.

The chain joins TRBV27 to TRBJ1-1; TRBD1 agrees at 9 bases. This CDR3 region has 16 residues. Unmatched junction bases numbered 12, after V lost 6 bases and J lost 4 bases. In germline, CDR1 is MNHEY, CDR2 SMNVEV (reference sequence). The CDR3 DNA follows: TGTGCCAGCAGCCGGAATACCGGGACAGGGCTCACTGAAGCTTTCTTT. Its translation: CASSRNTGTGLTEAFF.

The chain uses TRBV25-1 and TRBJ2-7, with D possibly being TRBD1 (7 bases). V dropped 6 bases and J dropped 3 bases, with 15 bases sitting between them. Per the germline V gene, CDR1 is MGHDK and CDR2 is SYGVNS. The CDR3 spans 14 residues. CDR3 sequence (DNA): TGTGCCAGCAGGCCGGCGGGACAGAACTACGAGCAGTACTTC. Protein: CASRPAGQNYEQYF.

The chain has TRBV30 and TRBJ2-3; 8 bases align to TRBD2. Per germline, CDR1 GTSNPN and CDR2 SVGIG (reference sequence). The length of the CDR3 is 14 residues. The junction had 8 bases not matched to a gene; V was cut back by 3 bases and J by 6 bases. CDR3 region: CAWSFSGAGDTQYF. The DNA for the CDR3 is TGTGCCTGGAGCTTTAGCGGGGCCGGGGATACGCAGTATTTT. Complete variable domain (other parts from reference TRBV30 and TRBJ2-3): SQTIHQWPATLVQPVGSPLSLECTVEGTSNPNLYWYRQAAGRGLQLLFYSVGIGQISSEVPQNLSASRPQDRQFILSSKKLLLSDSGFYLCAWSFSGAGDTQYFGPGTRLTVL.

This clone appeared a single time. The chain has TRBV7-6 and TRBJ2-2; 12 bases agree with TRBD2. Germline CDR1 SGHVS, CDR2 FNYEAQ. The CDR3 spans 20 residues. Trimming removed 5 bases from V and 0 bases from J; junction bases left unmatched: 13. The CDR3 sequence: CASSPRLAGDFGANTGELFF. The CDR3 coding sequence is TGTGCCAGCAGCCCTCGACTAGCGGGGGATTTCGGCGCGAACACCGGGGAGCTGTTTTTT.

The chain uses TRBV4-1 and TRBJ2-3; TRBD2 matches 8 bases. Germline V lookup: CDR1 MGHRA, CDR2 YSYEKL. The CDR3 runs to 16 residues. The trim removed 0 bases at V and 3 bases at J, leaving 5 bases unmatched. As DNA, the CDR3 is TGCGCCAGCAGCCAAGAGGGCAGCGGGGGTACAGATACGCAGTATTTT. It encodes CASSQEGSGGTDTQYF.

The chain links TRBV7-3 to TRBJ2-3, with 10 bases identical to TRBD2. This CDR3 is 14 amino acids long. Germline lookup yields CDR1 SGHTA and CDR2 FQGTGA. The V and J ends lost 4 bases and 4 bases, in that order; junction bases with no gene match: 2. This chain's CDR3 is CASSSSGGPDTQYF. The CDR3 nucleotides are TGTGCCAGCAGCTCTAGCGGGGGTCCAGATACGCAGTATTTT.

J is TRBJ1-4 and V is TRBV5-4, with 8 bases fitting TRBD1. Trimming took 2 bases from V and 8 from J; bases not matched to a gene: 8. The CDR3 runs 15 residues. Germline CDR1 is SGHNT and CDR2 is YYREEE (reference sequence). CDR3 sequence: CASSFQGAGFEKLFF. The CDR3 DNA follows: TGTGCCAGCAGCTTCCAGGGGGCGGGTTTCGAAAAACTGTTTTTT. The full variable domain, with the rest looked up from reference TRBV5-4 and TRBJ1-4, is ETGVTQSPTHLIKTRGQQVTLRCSSQSGHNTVSWYQQALGQGPQFIFQYYREEENGRGNFPPRFSGLQFPNYSSELNVNALELDDSALYLCASSFQGAGFEKLFFGSGTQLSVL.

The chain has TRBV5-5 and TRBJ1-2; weak D call: TRBD1 (5 bases). This CDR3 has 15 residues. V was cut by 0 bases and J by 0 bases, with 9 bases left in between. CDR1 and CDR2 from the germline V gene are SGHKS and YYEKEE (reference sequence). Here the CDR3 reads CASSLAGDSNYGYTF. The CDR3 nucleotides read TGTGCCAGCAGCTTGGCGGGGGATTCTAACTATGGCTACACCTTC.

The chain combines TRBV6-5 with TRBJ2-7; TRBD1 is a possible D gene (6 bases). The CDR3 is made up of 12 amino acids. The V gene's germline CDR1 is MNHEY and CDR2 SVGAGI. V lost 6 bases and J lost 6, with 12 bases in between. CDR3 nucleotides: TGTGCCAGCAGCGCCCTCAGGGGCGAGCAGTACTTC. It translates to CASSALRGEQYF.